This is a list of T cell receptor beta chains from one sample in a study of regulatory T cells in long-lasting Graves disease. TCRdb reprocessed the multiplex PCR reads with MiXCR, giving one entry per CDR3 protein. The sample contains around 420,000 distinct CDR3 sequences, 15% to 19% of which appear only once. The sample was peripheral blood mononuclear cells (PBMCs), taken at new diagnosis, from a patient treated with antithyroid drugs. The receptors here all came from a female donor with Graves disease. CDR3s include the opening cysteine and the closing phenylalanine or tryptophan. Each record gives: V gene, J gene, clone size, D gene, CDR3 DNA, CDR3 protein. The D gene is left open where the match is weak. Expanded clones are given a class, and other clones once, few, many or no size at all.

v_gene: TRBV4-1; j_gene: TRBJ2-7; abundance: few; d_gene: .; CDR3nt: TGCGCCAGCAGCCAGGCCCCCGACGCCACCTACGAGCAGTACTTC; CDR3aa: CASSQAPDATYEQYF
v_gene: TRBV6-2/TRBV6-3; j_gene: TRBJ2-7; abundance: many; d_gene: TRBD1; CDR3nt: TGTGCCAGCAGAACAGGGGGGAGGAACGAGCAGTACTTC; CDR3aa: CASRTGGRNEQYF
v_gene: TRBV24-1; j_gene: TRBJ1-2; abundance: many; d_gene: .; CDR3nt: TGTGCCACCAGTGATTTCTCTCGGGGGTACTATGGCTACACCTTC; CDR3aa: CATSDFSRGYYGYTF
v_gene: TRBV27; j_gene: TRBJ2-3; abundance: .; d_gene: .; CDR3nt: TGTGCCAGCAGTCCGAGGGGGTGGCCGCTCTACACAGATACGCAGTATTTT; CDR3aa: CASSPRGWPLYTDTQYF
v_gene: TRBV5-1; j_gene: TRBJ2-3; abundance: .; d_gene: .; CDR3nt: TGCGCCAGCAGCTTTGGGGCGAACACAGATACGCGGTATTTT; CDR3aa: CASSFGANTDTRYF
v_gene: TRBV28; j_gene: TRBJ2-2; abundance: many; d_gene: .; CDR3nt: TGTGCCAGCAAGCACCGGGGATCCGGGGAGCTGTTTTTT; CDR3aa: CASKHRGSGELFF
v_gene: TRBV6-1; j_gene: TRBJ1-4; abundance: many; d_gene: TRBD1; CDR3nt: TGTGCCAGCAGTACGAAGACAGGGAATGAAAAACTGTTTTTT; CDR3aa: CASSTKTGNEKLFF
v_gene: TRBV6-2/TRBV6-3; j_gene: TRBJ2-5; abundance: .; d_gene: .; CDR3nt: TGTGCCAGCAGTTACTCGATACATAACCAAGAGACCCAGTACTTC; CDR3aa: CASSYSIHNQETQYF
v_gene: TRBV18; j_gene: TRBJ2-2; abundance: many; d_gene: .; CDR3nt: TGTGCCAGCTCACCACCAAACGCCGGGGAGCTGTTTTTT; CDR3aa: CASSPPNAGELFF
v_gene: TRBV20-1; j_gene: TRBJ2-5; abundance: once; d_gene: .; CDR3nt: TGCAGTGCTAGACAGGGCCAAGAGACCCAGTACTTC; CDR3aa: CSARQGQETQYF
v_gene: TRBV4-2; j_gene: TRBJ1-5; abundance: many; d_gene: .; CDR3nt: TGTGCCAGCAGCCCGAATCTAAGGACGAATTCTCAGCCCCAGCATTTT; CDR3aa: CASSPNLRTNSQPQHF
v_gene: TRBV11-3; j_gene: TRBJ2-2; abundance: many; d_gene: .; CDR3nt: TGTGCCAGCAGCTCCCGACAGGGAGGCTACACCGGGGAGCTGTTTTTT; CDR3aa: CASSSRQGGYTGELFF
v_gene: TRBV12-3/TRBV12-4; j_gene: TRBJ1-5; abundance: many; d_gene: .; CDR3nt: TGTGCAGTCGGGAGGCACAATCAGCCCCAGCATTTT; CDR3aa: CAVGRHNQPQHF
v_gene: TRBV4-1; j_gene: TRBJ1-5; abundance: few; d_gene: .; CDR3nt: TGCGCCAGCAGCCACAAAGAGACGAGTGGAGGAAATCAGCCCCAGCATTTT; CDR3aa: CASSHKETSGGNQPQHF
v_gene: TRBV2; j_gene: TRBJ1-1; abundance: many; d_gene: .; CDR3nt: TGTGCCAGCAGGGAGCAAACTGAAGCTTTCTTT; CDR3aa: CASREQTEAFF
v_gene: TRBV19; j_gene: TRBJ2-7; abundance: many; d_gene: TRBD1; CDR3nt: TGTGCCAGTACCGCCGGGACAGGGGGTATCTACGAGCAGTACTTC; CDR3aa: CASTAGTGGIYEQYF
v_gene: TRBV3-1; j_gene: TRBJ1-2; abundance: many; d_gene: .; CDR3nt: TGTGCCAGCGGCGGACAAATGTATGGCTACACCTTC; CDR3aa: CASGGQMYGYTF
v_gene: TRBV2; j_gene: TRBJ2-7; abundance: many; d_gene: .; CDR3nt: TGTGCCATCGGGACCGAGGATGGATACGAGCAGTACTTC; CDR3aa: CAIGTEDGYEQYF
v_gene: TRBV10-3; j_gene: TRBJ2-1; abundance: few; d_gene: .; CDR3nt: TGTGCCATCAGGAAGGACGGTAGCTCCTACAATGAGCAGTTCTTC; CDR3aa: CAIRKDGSSYNEQFF
v_gene: TRBV15; j_gene: TRBJ1-2; abundance: many; d_gene: .; CDR3nt: TGTGCCACCAGCAGAGAACCCCTGGCGACCTATGGCTACACCTTC; CDR3aa: CATSREPLATYGYTF
v_gene: TRBV4-3; j_gene: TRBJ1-5; abundance: .; d_gene: .; CDR3nt: TGCGCCAGCAGCCAAGACTCCCAGTCCAATCAGCCCCAGCATTTT; CDR3aa: CASSQDSQSNQPQHF
v_gene: TRBV4-2; j_gene: TRBJ1-1; abundance: many; d_gene: TRBD1; CDR3nt: TGTGCCAGCAGCCCCTTCCCGGGACAGGGGGCGAGCGCTGAAGCTTTCTTT; CDR3aa: CASSPFPGQGASAEAFF
v_gene: TRBV20-1; j_gene: TRBJ2-3; abundance: many; d_gene: TRBD2; CDR3nt: TGCAGTGCTAGAGAACGCGGGAGGGCCCCAGATACGCAGTATTTT; CDR3aa: CSARERGRAPDTQYF
v_gene: TRBV3-1; j_gene: TRBJ2-7; abundance: .; d_gene: TRBD2; CDR3nt: TGTGCCAGCAGCCAAGACGAGGGGAGGGGAACGGCCGAGCAGTACTTC; CDR3aa: CASSQDEGRGTAEQYF
v_gene: TRBV11-2; j_gene: TRBJ1-1; abundance: many; d_gene: .; CDR3nt: TGTGCCAGCAGCTCCCTGATACGACGGCACACTGAAGCTTTCTTT; CDR3aa: CASSSLIRRHTEAFF
v_gene: TRBV12-3/TRBV12-4; j_gene: TRBJ1-3; abundance: .; d_gene: .; CDR3nt: TGTGCCAGCAGTTTATTTGAGACTGGAAACACCATATATTTT; CDR3aa: CASSLFETGNTIYF
v_gene: TRBV4-3; j_gene: TRBJ2-2; abundance: few; d_gene: .; CDR3nt: TGCGCCAGCAGCCAAGTGGGGGATAACACCGGGGAGCTGTTTTTT; CDR3aa: CASSQVGDNTGELFF
v_gene: TRBV7-9; j_gene: TRBJ1-6; abundance: .; d_gene: TRBD1; CDR3nt: TGTGCCAGCAAACAGGGGCGAAATTCACCCCTCCACTTT; CDR3aa: CASKQGRNSPLHF
v_gene: TRBV13; j_gene: TRBJ1-4; abundance: many; d_gene: TRBD1; CDR3nt: TGTGCCAGCAGCCGGGACAGGGCCAATGAAAAACTGTTTTTT; CDR3aa: CASSRDRANEKLFF
v_gene: TRBV28; j_gene: TRBJ1-1; abundance: many; d_gene: TRBD1; CDR3nt: TGTGCCACGCAGGGGGCAAGGTCTGAAGCTTTCTTT; CDR3aa: CATQGARSEAFF
v_gene: TRBV12-3/TRBV12-4; j_gene: TRBJ2-3; abundance: many; d_gene: TRBD1; CDR3nt: TGTGCCAGCAGTCCGGGACAGTTCGATAGCACAGATACGCAGTATTTT; CDR3aa: CASSPGQFDSTDTQYF
v_gene: TRBV7-9; j_gene: TRBJ2-7; abundance: many; d_gene: .; CDR3nt: TGTGCCAGCAGCTTAGGGCCCCTACAGCAGAAGACCTACGAGCAGTACTTC; CDR3aa: CASSLGPLQQKTYEQYF
v_gene: TRBV2; j_gene: TRBJ2-3; abundance: few; d_gene: TRBD2; CDR3nt: TGTGCCAGCAGGACCCGACTAGCGGGAGCAGATACGCAGTATTTT; CDR3aa: CASRTRLAGADTQYF
v_gene: TRBV7-9; j_gene: TRBJ2-1; abundance: .; d_gene: .; CDR3nt: TGTGCCAGCAGCTTAATCAAGGGGCACAATGAGCAGTTCTTC; CDR3aa: CASSLIKGHNEQFF
v_gene: TRBV20-1; j_gene: TRBJ2-7; abundance: few; d_gene: .; CDR3nt: TGCAGTGCTAGAGGTATCGACAGCTCCTACGAGCAGTACTTC; CDR3aa: CSARGIDSSYEQYF
v_gene: TRBV24-1; j_gene: TRBJ1-2; abundance: few; d_gene: .; CDR3nt: TGTGCCACCAGTGACACGGGGGGTATAGCGGACTATGGCTACACCTTC; CDR3aa: CATSDTGGIADYGYTF
v_gene: TRBV11-2; j_gene: TRBJ2-5; abundance: .; d_gene: .; CDR3nt: TGTGCCAGCACAAATCGCCCGTGGACCCAGTACTTC; CDR3aa: CASTNRPWTQYF
v_gene: TRBV6-1; j_gene: TRBJ1-1; abundance: many; d_gene: .; CDR3nt: TGTGCCAGCAGAAAGACGAGACAGGTTAGGGGCACTGAAGCTTTCTTT; CDR3aa: CASRKTRQVRGTEAFF
v_gene: TRBV27; j_gene: TRBJ1-5; abundance: few; d_gene: .; CDR3nt: TGTGCCAGCAGTCGATCCTACGGGGATAGCAATCAGCCCCAGCATTTT; CDR3aa: CASSRSYGDSNQPQHF
v_gene: TRBV2; j_gene: TRBJ1-5; abundance: many; d_gene: .; CDR3nt: TGTGCCAGCAGCCCCAGCCCGACAGAAAACGGCAATCAGCCCCAGCATTTT; CDR3aa: CASSPSPTENGNQPQHF
v_gene: TRBV5-1; j_gene: TRBJ1-3; abundance: few; d_gene: TRBD1; CDR3nt: TGCGCCAGCAGCCAGAAAACAGGGGACCCTGGAAACACCATATATTTT; CDR3aa: CASSQKTGDPGNTIYF
v_gene: TRBV20-1; j_gene: TRBJ2-1; abundance: many; d_gene: TRBD2; CDR3nt: TGCAGTATAGCGGGAGGGACGCATGATGAGCAGTTCTTC; CDR3aa: CSIAGGTHDEQFF
v_gene: TRBV12-3/TRBV12-4; j_gene: TRBJ2-1; abundance: many; d_gene: TRBD1; CDR3nt: TGTGCCAGCAGACAACACAGGGGGCGTTATCGCAATGAGCAGTTCTTC; CDR3aa: CASRQHRGRYRNEQFF
v_gene: TRBV7-9; j_gene: TRBJ2-2; abundance: many; d_gene: .; CDR3nt: TGTGCCAGCAGCTTACCGCGCTTGGCTACCGGGGAGCTGTTTTTT; CDR3aa: CASSLPRLATGELFF
v_gene: TRBV2; j_gene: TRBJ1-2; abundance: many; d_gene: .; CDR3nt: TGTGCCAGCACAAGACCCGAACGGGGCTCGAACTATGGCTACACCTTC; CDR3aa: CASTRPERGSNYGYTF
v_gene: TRBV10-3; j_gene: TRBJ1-4; abundance: many; d_gene: .; CDR3nt: TGTGCCATCAGTGACGCGGACGGGAGAAATGAAAAACTGTTTTTT; CDR3aa: CAISDADGRNEKLFF